The clone carrying this T cell receptor (beta chain) was seen repeatedly, ten times or more. Its antigen is not known. This sample stems from a study of regulatory T cells in long-lasting Graves disease. Background on the study: Under 3 months of antithyroid drugs had been taken by newly diagnosed Graves' patients.

Study-level findings and limits: Peripheral blood, not thyroid tissue, was the sole material studied. Persistent patients had a count of shared public clonotypes (over 2,500) that exceeded that of new patients (966).

CDR3 length: 14 residues. CDR1 and CDR2 from the germline V gene are SGHAT and FQNNGV. V was cut by 5 bases and J by 1 base, with 10 bases left in between. Time point: newly diagnosed GD, antithyroid drugs for less than 3 months. RNA from PBMCs was the source of the TCR library. A peripheral blood sample, roughly 8.7 milliliters in volume, was drawn into EDTA tubes. CDR3 regions were amplified by Arm-PCR using iRepertoire HTBI primers to build TCR beta libraries. TCRdb itself ran the multiplex PCR reads through MiXCR, one entry per CDR3 protein. The sample lists about 320,000 distinct CDR3 sequences; 15% to 20% were seen once.

J is TRBJ2-3 and V is TRBV11-2; D is perhaps TRBD2 (6 bases). The source is a female donor with Graves disease. The specimen comprised peripheral blood mononuclear cells (PBMCs), sampled at new diagnosis, from a patient treated with antithyroid drugs. The CDR3 spells CASSMGGRTDTQYF. CDR3 coding DNA: TGTGCCAGCAGCATGGGGGGACGCACAGATACGCAGTATTTT. Complete variable domain (other parts from reference TRBV11-2 and TRBJ2-3): EAGVAQSPRYKIIEKRQSVAFWCNPISGHATLYWYQQILGQGPKLLIQFQNNGVVDDSQLPKDRFSAERLKGVDSTLKIQPAKLEDSAVYLCASSMGGRTDTQYFGPGTRLTVL.